This T cell receptor beta chain was found in a study of T cells in localized non-small cell lung cancer. Whole-study findings and limits: Within adjacent lung there appeared a median around 57 of the top 100 tumor clones.

Note on this clone: What it recognizes is unknown.

Only in-frame clones appear in the TCRdb table, and some are missing; sequencing was by immunoSEQ multiplex PCR. The table lists around 36,000 clones, around 81% of them singletons, with about 7% in the top ten. V was clipped by 3 bases and J by 7 bases; unmatched bases: 11. Germline loops: CDR1 GTSNPN, CDR2 SVGIG (reference sequence). This CDR3 spans 14 amino acids. The TCR comes from a male donor aged 60 or over with stage II lung adenocarcinoma. Source: peripheral blood mononuclear cells, taken before any cancer treatment. This rearrangement joins TRBV30 to TRBJ1-1, with 7 nucleotides matching TRBD1. CDR3 in amino acids: CAWREGQSFLEAFF. In nucleotides, the CDR3 is TGTGCCTGGAGGGAGGGACAGTCCTTTCTTGAAGCTTTCTTT.